What follows is one T cell receptor (beta chain) and its context. Its antigen remains unidentified. Germline is not matched at one junction end, which may reflect a read error. The CDR3 has 14 amino acids, counting the end cysteine and phenylalanine. The DNA shown is the 42-base CDR3, in frame from base 1. In the germline V gene, CDR1 corresponds to SGHTA and CDR2 to FQGTGA. The source of the sample is a study of early T cells in non-severe SARS-CoV-2 infection (dated by TCRdb to the early 2020s). With respect to the entire study: Because TCR sequencing was done on bulk RNA from unsorted whole blood, the alpha and beta chains could not be paired.

The library was prepared using 5' RACE. Reads for this sample came from a NextSeq 500. In the TCR library protocol, unique molecular identifiers were attached to individual cDNA molecules to correct for PCR bias and sequencing error. TCR alpha and beta chains were both sequenced, and the abundances of alpha and beta sequences in each sample were closely correlated with each other. As for the original processing: Decombinator V4 was used to perform V gene, J gene and CDR3 annotation of TCR sequences. TCRs were defined as expanded if a significant change between any two time points was detected under a Poisson model with p below 0.0001. TCR abundances were normalised to the total number of TCRs sequenced in each sample and reported as counts per million. MAIT TCRs were defined by TRAV1-2 paired with TRAJ12, TRAJ20 or TRAJ33, and iNKT TCRs by TRAV10 paired with TRAJ18. VDJdb, accessed 1 November 2021, was searched for CMV, EBV and SARS-CoV-2 annotated TCRs, excluding TCRs annotated for multiple antigens. The public reads were quality trimmed at Q25 with fastp and then assembled into clones with MiXCR by TCRdb, keeping productive beta chains. CDR3 protein duplicates are merged, each entry listing the most common genes and DNA. These V and J calls originate from TCRdb's pipeline instead of the authors' own analysis. In this sample the table shows 65,000 to 75,000 distinct CDR3 sequences, 13% of which occur a single time. The ten largest clones add up to 4.5% to 6.5% of the sample.

Points the paper makes about the study in general: VDJdb matching was skewed toward anti-spike CD8 responses and likely underestimated virus-specific expansions, missing private and CD4 specificities.

The study was a case-control design nested within a healthcare worker cohort in London, UK, with weekly nasopharyngeal swab PCR tests and blood sampling. Healthcare workers were recruited during the week of the UK lockdown, between 23 and 31 March 2020, and followed weekly for up to roughly 15 weeks. The sequence came from an adult who was a healthcare worker with PCR-confirmed SARS-CoV-2 infection or an uninfected control (not recorded which). Sequencing was performed on whole blood. This chain is built from TRBV7-3 and TRBJ1-6; a weak D assignment points to TRBD1 (5 bases agree). The CDR3 protein: CASRRTRDNSPLHF. In nucleotide form, the sequence is TGTGCCAGCAGGCGGACACGGGATAATTCACCCCTCCATTTT.